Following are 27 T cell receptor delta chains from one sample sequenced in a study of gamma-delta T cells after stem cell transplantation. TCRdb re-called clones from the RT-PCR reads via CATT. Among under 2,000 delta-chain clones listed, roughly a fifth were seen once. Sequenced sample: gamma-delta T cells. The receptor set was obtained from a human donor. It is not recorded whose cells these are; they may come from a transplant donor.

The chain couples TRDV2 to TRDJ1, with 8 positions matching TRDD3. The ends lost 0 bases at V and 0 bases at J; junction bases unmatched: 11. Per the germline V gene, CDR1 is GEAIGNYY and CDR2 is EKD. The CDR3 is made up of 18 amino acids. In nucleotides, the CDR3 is TGTGCCTGTGACACCGTACTGGGGGCCCCGAATTACACCGATAAACTCATCTTT. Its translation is CACDTVLGAPNYTDKLIF.

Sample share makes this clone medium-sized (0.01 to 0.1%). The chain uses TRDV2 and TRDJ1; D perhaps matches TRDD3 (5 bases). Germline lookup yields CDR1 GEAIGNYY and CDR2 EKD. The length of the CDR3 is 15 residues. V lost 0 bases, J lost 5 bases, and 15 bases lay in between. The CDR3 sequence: CACDTVSVPGDKLIF. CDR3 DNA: TGTGCCTGTGACACCGTATCCGTACCTGGGGATAAACTCATCTTT.

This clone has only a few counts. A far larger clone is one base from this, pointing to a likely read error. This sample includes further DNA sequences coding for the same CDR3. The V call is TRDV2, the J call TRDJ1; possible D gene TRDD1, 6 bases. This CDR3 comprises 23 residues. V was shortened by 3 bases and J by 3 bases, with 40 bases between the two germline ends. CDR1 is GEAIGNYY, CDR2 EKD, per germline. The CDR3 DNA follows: TGTGCCTGTGACCTTGTAGGAGGATATGGGGACCTCGAAATACCCTTAGAATCCGATAAACTCATCTTT. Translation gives CACDLVGGYGDLEIPLESDKLIF.

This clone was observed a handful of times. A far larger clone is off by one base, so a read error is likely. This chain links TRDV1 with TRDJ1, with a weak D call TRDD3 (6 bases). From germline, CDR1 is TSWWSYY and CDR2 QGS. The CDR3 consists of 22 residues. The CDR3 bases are TGTGCTCCTGGGGCCCGCAGATTGTTCCCTCAAAACACGCGGGGATACACCGATAAACTCATCTTT. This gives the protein CAPGARRLFPQNTRGYTDKLIF.

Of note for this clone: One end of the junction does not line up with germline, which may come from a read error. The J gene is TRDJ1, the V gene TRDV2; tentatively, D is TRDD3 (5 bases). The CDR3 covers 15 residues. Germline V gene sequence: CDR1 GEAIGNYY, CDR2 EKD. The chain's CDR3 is CASDTVSVPGDKLIF. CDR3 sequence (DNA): TGTGCCAGTGACACCGTATCTGTACCTGGGGATAAACTCATCTTT.

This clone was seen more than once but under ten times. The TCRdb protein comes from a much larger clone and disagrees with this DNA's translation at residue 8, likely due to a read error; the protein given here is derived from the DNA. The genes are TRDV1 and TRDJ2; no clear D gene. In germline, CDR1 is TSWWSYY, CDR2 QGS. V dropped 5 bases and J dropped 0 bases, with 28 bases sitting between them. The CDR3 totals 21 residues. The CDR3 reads CALGSPKILILIKALTAQLFF. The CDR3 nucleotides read TGTGCTCTTGGGTCCCCGAAAATCCTTATCCTGATCAAAGCTTTGACAGCACAACTCTTCTTT.

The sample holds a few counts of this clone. As DNA, the CDR3 is TGTGCCTGTGAGCCTGTGGGGAGTCACACCGATAAACTCATCTTT. Translating it yields CACEPVGSHTDKLIF. The chain links TRDV2 to TRDJ1; D may be TRDD3 (5 bases). The germline V and J ends were trimmed by 4 bases and 0 bases, with 14 bases remaining between them. CDR1 is GEAIGNYY and CDR2 is EKD in the germline V gene. This CDR3 spans 15 amino acids.

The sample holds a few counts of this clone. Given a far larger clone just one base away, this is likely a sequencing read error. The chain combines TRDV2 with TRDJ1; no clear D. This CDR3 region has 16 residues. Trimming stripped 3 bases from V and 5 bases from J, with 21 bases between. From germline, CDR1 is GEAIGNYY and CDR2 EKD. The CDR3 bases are TGTGCCTGTGACCCCCTTGAGGGGTGGTTTGGAGATAAACTCATCTTT. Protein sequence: CACDPLEGWFGDKLIF.

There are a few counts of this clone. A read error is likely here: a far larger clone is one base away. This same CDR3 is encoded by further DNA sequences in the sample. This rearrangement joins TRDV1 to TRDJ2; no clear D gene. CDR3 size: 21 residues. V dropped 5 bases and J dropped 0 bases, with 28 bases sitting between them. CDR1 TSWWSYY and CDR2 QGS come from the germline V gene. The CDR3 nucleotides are TGTGCTCTTGGGTCCCCAAAAACCCTTATCCTGATCAAAGCTTTGACAGCACAACTCTTCTTT. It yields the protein CALGSPKTLILIKALTAQLFF.

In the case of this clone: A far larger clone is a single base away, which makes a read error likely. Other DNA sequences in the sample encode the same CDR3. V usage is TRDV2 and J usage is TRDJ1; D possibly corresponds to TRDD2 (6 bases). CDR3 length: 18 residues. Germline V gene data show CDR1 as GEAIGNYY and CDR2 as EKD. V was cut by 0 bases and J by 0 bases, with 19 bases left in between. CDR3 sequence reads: CACDTILPADINTDKLIF. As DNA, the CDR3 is TGTGCCTGTGACACCATCCTACCCGCAGATATCAACACCGATAAACTCATCTTT.

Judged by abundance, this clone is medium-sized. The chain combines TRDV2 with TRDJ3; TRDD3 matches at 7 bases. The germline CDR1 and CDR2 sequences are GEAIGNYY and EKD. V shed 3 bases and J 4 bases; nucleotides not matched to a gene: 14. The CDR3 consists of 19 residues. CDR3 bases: TGTGCCTGTGACTCGGCTGGGGGCCACCGGACTTGGGACACCCGACAGATGTTTTTC. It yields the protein CACDSAGGHRTWDTRQMFF.

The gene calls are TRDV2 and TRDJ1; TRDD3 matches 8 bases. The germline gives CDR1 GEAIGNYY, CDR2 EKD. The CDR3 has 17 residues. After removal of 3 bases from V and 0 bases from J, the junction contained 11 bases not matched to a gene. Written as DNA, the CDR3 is TGTGCCTGTGACCCGTTGGCACTGGGGGTCAACACCGATAAACTCATCTTT. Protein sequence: CACDPLALGVNTDKLIF.

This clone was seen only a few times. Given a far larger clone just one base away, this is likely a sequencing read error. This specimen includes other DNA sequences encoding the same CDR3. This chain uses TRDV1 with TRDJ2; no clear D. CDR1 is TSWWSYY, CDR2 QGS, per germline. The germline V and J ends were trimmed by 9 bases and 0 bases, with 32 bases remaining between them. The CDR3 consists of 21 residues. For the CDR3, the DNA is TGTGCTCTAGGGTCCCCGAAAACCCTTATCCTGATCAAAGCTTTGACAGCACAACTCTTCTTT. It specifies CALGSPKTLILIKALTAQLFF.

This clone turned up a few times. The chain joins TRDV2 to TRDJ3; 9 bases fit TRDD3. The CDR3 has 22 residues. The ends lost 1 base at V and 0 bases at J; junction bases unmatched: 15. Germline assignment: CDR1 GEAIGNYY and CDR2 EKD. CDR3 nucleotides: TGTGCCTGTGACACGGTTGTCGAAACTGGGGGACACGGCTCCTGGGACACCCGACAGATGTTTTTC. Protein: CACDTVVETGGHGSWDTRQMFF.

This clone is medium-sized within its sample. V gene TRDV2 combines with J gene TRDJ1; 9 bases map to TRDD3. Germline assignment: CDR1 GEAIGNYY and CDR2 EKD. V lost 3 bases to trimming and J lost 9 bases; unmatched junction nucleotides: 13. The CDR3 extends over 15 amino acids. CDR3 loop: CACDPLTGGKGELIF. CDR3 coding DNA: TGTGCCTGTGACCCTCTTACTGGGGGAAAGGGAGAACTCATCTTT.

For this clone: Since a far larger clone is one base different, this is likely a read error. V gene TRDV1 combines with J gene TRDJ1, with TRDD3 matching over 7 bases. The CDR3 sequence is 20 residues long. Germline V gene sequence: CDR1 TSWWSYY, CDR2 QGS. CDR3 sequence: CALGELRERETGVGPDKLTF. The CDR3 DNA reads TGTGCTCTTGGGGAACTGAGGGAGAGAGAAACTGGGGTTGGACCCGATAAACTCACCTTT.

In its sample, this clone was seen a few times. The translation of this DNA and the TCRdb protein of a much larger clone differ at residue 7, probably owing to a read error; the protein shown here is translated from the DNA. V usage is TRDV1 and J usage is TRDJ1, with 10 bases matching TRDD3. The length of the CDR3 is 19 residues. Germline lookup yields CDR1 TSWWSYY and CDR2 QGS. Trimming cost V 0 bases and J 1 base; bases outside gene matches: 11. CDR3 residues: CALGELLEWGDTGTDKLIF. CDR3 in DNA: TGTGCTCTTGGGGAACTACTAGAGTGGGGGGATACGGGCACCGATAAACTCATCTTT.

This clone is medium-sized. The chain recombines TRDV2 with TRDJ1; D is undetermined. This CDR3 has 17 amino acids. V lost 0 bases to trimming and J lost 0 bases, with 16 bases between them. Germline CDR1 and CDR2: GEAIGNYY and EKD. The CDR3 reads CACDTVDPRTNTDKLIF. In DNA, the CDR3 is TGTGCCTGTGACACCGTCGACCCCCGGACGAACACCGATAAACTCATCTTT.

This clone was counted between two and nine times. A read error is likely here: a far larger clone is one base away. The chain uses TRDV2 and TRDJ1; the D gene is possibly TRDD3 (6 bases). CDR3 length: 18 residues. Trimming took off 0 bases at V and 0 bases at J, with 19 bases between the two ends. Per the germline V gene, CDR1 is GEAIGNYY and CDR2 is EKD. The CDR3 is CACDTVARGTTYTDKLIF. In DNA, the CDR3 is TGTGCCTGTGACACCGTAGCCCGGGGGACCACCTACACCGATAAACTCATCTTT.

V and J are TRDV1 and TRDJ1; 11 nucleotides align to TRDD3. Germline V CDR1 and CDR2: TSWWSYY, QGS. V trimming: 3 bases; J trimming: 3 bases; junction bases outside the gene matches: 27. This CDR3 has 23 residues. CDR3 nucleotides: TGTGCTCTTGGGGACCCCCGAAAGTCGACCCGGTACTGGGGGATAGGGTTCGCCGATAAACTCATCTTT. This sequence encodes CALGDPRKSTRYWGIGFADKLIF.

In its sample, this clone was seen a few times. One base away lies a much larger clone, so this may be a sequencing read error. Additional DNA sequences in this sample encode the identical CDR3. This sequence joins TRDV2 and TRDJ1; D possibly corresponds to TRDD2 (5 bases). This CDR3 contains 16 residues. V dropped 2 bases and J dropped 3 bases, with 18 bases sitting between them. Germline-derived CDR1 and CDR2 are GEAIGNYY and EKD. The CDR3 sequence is CACDILEPRMADKLIF. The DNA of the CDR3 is TGTGCCTGTGACATCCTAGAGCCTCGGATGGCCGATAAACTCATCTTT.

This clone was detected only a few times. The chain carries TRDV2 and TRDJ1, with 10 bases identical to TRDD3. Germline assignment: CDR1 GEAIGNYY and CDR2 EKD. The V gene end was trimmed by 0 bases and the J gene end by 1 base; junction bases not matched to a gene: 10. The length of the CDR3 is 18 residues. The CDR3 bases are TGTGCCTGTGACACCGTAGGTGGGGGATACAAAGGCACCGATAAACTCATCTTT. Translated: CACDTVGGGYKGTDKLIF.

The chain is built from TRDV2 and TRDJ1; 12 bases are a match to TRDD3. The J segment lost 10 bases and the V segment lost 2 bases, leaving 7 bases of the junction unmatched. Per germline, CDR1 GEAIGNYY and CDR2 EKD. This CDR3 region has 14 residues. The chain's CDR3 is CACDKLLGDTGLIF. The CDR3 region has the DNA TGTGCCTGTGACAAGTTACTGGGGGATACAGGACTCATCTTT.

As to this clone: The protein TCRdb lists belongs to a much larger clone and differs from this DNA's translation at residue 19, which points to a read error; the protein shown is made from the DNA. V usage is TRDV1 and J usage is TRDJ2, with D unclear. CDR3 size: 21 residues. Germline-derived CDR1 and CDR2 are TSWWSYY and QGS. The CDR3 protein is CALGSPKTLILIKALTAQHFF. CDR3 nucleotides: TGTGCTCTTGGGTCCCCGAAAACCCTTATCCTGATCAAAGCTTTGACAGCACAACACTTCTTT.

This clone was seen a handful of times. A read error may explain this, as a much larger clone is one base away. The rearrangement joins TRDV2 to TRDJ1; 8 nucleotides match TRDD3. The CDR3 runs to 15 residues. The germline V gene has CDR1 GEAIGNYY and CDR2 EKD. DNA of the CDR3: TGTGCCCTCCACCCCCTGGGGGACCACACCGATAACCTCATCTTT. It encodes CALHPLGDHTDNLIF.

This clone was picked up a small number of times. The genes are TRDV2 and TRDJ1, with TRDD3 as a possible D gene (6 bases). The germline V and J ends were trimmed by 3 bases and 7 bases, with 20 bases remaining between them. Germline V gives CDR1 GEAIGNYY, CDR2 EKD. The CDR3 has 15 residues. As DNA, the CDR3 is TGTGCCTGTGACTACCGACGTGGGGGGAGGAGTAAACTCATCTTT. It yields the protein CACDYRRGGRSKLIF.

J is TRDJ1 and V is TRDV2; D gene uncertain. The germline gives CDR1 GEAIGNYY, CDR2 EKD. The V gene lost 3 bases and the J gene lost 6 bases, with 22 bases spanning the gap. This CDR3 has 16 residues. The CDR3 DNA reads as TGTGCCTGTGACGGGAAAAGGGAGAGGGAGACAAATAAACTCATCTTT. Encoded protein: CACDGKRERETNKLIF.